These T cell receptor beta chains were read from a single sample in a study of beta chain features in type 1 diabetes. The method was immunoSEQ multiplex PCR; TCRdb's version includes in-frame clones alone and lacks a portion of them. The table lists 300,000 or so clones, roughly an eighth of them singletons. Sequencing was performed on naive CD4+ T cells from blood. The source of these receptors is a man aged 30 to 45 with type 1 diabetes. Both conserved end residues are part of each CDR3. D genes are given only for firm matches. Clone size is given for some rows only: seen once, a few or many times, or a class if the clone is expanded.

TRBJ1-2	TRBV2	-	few	CASSEQGIDYGYTF	TGTGCCAGCAGTGAACAGGGAATCGACTATGGCTACACCTTC
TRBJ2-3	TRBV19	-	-	CASSAGTDTQYF	TGTGCCAGTAGTGCAGGCACAGATACGCAGTATTTT
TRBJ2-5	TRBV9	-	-	CASSVSREREETQYF	TGTGCCAGCAGCGTCTCGAGGGAACGGGAAGAGACCCAGTACTTC
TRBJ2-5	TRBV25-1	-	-	CASNRQQETQYF	TGTGCCAGCAACAGGCAGCAAGAGACCCAGTACTTC
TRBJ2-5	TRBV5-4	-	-	CASSSLETQYF	TGTGCCAGCAGCTCCCTAGAGACCCAGTACTTC
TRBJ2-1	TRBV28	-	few	CASSLRRGAYNEQFF	TGTGCCAGCAGTTTACGCAGGGGCGCCTACAATGAGCAGTTCTTC
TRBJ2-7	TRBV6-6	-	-	CASRLGQREQYF	TGTGCCAGCAGACTGGGACAACGCGAGCAGTACTTC
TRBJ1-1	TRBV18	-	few	CASSPSGVPNTEAFF	TGTGCCAGCTCACCTTCAGGGGTACCGAACACTGAAGCTTTCTTT
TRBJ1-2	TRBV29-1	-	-	CSVEEQGSYGYTF	TGCAGCGTTGAAGAACAGGGCTCCTATGGCTACACCTTC
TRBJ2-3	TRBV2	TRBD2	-	CASSPDRLAGVTDTQYF	TGTGCCAGCAGTCCCGACAGACTAGCGGGAGTAACAGATACGCAGTATTTT
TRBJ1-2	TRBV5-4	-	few	CASSFTGNYGYTF	TGTGCCAGCAGCTTCACAGGGAACTATGGCTACACCTTC
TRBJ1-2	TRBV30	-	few	CAWNWATNGYTF	TGTGCCTGGAATTGGGCAACGAATGGCTACACCTTC
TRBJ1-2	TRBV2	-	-	CASSFSRGYGYTF	TGTGCCAGCAGCTTCTCGCGGGGCTATGGCTACACCTTC
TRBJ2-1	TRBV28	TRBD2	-	CASSKGTGTSLSGEQFF	TGTGCCAGCAGTAAGGGGACCGGGACTAGTTTGAGTGGTGAGCAGTTCTTC
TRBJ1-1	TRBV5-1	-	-	CASSRRPGQSNTEAFF	TGCGCCAGCAGCCGGCGTCCGGGACAATCGAACACTGAAGCTTTCTTT
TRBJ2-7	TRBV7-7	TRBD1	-	CASSSDRTPYEQYF	TGTGCCAGCAGCTCGGACAGGACTCCCTACGAGCAGTACTTC
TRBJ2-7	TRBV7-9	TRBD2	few	CASSLGASGLSYEQYF	TGTGCCAGCAGCTTAGGGGCTAGCGGGCTCTCCTACGAGCAGTACTTC
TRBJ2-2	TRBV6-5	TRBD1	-	CASRPGQGNTGELFF	TGTGCCAGCAGGCCGGGACAGGGGAACACCGGGGAGCTGTTTTTT
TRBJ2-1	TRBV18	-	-	CASSPSDYKFF	TGTGCCAGCTCACCAAGCGACTATAAGTTCTTC
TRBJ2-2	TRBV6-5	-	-	CASSYRPRTGELFF	TGTGCCAGCAGTTACCGCCCCCGGACCGGGGAGCTGTTTTTT
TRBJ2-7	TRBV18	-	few	CASSTGAFSYEQYF	TGTGCCAGCTCTACGGGAGCCTTCTCCTACGAGCAGTACTTC
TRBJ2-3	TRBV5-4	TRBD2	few	CASSLAGSTDTQYF	TGTGCCAGCAGCCTAGCGGGGTCCACAGATACGCAGTATTTT
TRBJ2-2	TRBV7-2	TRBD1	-	CASSSQGAGSGELFF	TGTGCCAGCAGCTCTCAGGGGGCTGGTTCCGGGGAGCTGTTTTTT
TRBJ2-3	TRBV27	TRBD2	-	CASSRRLAGDTQYF	TGTGCCAGCTCAAGACGGCTAGCGGGAGATACGCAGTATTTT
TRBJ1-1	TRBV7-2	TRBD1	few	CASSPDRGRRNTEAFF	TGTGCCAGCAGCCCCGACAGGGGAAGAAGAAACACTGAAGCTTTCTTT
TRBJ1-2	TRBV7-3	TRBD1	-	CASSPQGALPYGYTF	TGTGCCAGCAGCCCACAGGGGGCGCTCCCTTATGGCTACACCTTC
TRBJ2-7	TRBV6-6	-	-	CASRQQGVDYEQYF	TGTGCCAGCAGACAACAGGGTGTTGACTACGAGCAGTACTTC
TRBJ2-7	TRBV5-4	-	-	CASSLDPGSSYEQYF	TGTGCCAGCAGCTTGGACCCTGGGAGCTCCTACGAGCAGTACTTC
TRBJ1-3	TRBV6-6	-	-	CASWRFSGNTIYF	TGTGCCAGCTGGAGGTTCTCTGGAAACACCATATATTTT
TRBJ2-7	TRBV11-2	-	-	CASSSSRVTYEQYF	TGTGCCAGCAGCTCATCCAGGGTTACCTACGAGCAGTACTTC
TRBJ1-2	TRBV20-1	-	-	CSASRLEGYTF	TGCAGTGCTAGCAGACTCGAGGGCTACACCTTC
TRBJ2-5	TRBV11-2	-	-	CASSFGIGETQYF	TGTGCCAGCAGCTTCGGGATAGGGGAGACCCAGTACTTC
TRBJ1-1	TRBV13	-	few	CASSLEVQGSTEAFF	TGTGCCAGCAGCTTAGAAGTACAGGGATCCACTGAAGCTTTCTTT
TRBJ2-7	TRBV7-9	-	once	CASSQAPPVANYEQYF	TGTGCCAGCAGCCAAGCACCACCTGTAGCGAACTACGAGCAGTACTTC
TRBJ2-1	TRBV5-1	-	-	CASSLAVYPVDEQFF	TGCGCCAGCAGCTTGGCAGTTTACCCCGTGGATGAGCAGTTCTTC
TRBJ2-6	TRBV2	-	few	CASSEQGLSGANVLTF	TGTGCCAGCAGTGAGCAGGGACTGTCTGGGGCCAACGTCCTGACTTTC
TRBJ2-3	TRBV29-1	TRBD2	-	CSVAGEATDTQYF	TGCAGCGTAGCGGGAGAGGCCACAGATACGCAGTATTTT
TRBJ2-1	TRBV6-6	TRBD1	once	CASSYSGTGPYNEQFF	TGTGCCAGCAGTTACTCGGGGACAGGCCCTTACAATGAGCAGTTCTTC
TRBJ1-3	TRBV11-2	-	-	CASSPVAGLGNTIYF	TGTGCCAGCAGCCCAGTCGCGGGGCTAGGAAACACCATATATTTT
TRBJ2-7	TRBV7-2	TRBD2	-	CASSLAPAGGSYEQYF	TGTGCCAGCAGCTTAGCACCAGCGGGGGGCTCCTACGAGCAGTACTTC
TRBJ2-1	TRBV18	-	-	CASSPSGEQFF	TGTGCCAGCTCACCTTCGGGGGAGCAGTTCTTC
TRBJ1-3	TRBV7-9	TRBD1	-	CASSAQGADGNTIYF	TGTGCCAGCAGCGCCCAGGGGGCTGATGGAAACACCATATATTTT
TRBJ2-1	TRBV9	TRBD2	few	CASSGRTSGLDNEQFF	TGTGCCAGCAGCGGCAGGACTAGCGGGCTCGACAATGAGCAGTTCTTC
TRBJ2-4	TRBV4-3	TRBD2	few	CASSQDRGSLKNIQYF	TGCGCCAGCAGCCAAGACCGCGGGAGCCTCAAAAACATTCAGTACTTC
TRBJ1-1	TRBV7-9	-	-	CASSFTGSEAFF	TGTGCCAGCAGCTTTACAGGGTCCGAAGCTTTCTTT
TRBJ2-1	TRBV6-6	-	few	CASSYSTVSNEQFF	TGTGCCAGCAGTTACTCGACTGTGAGCAATGAGCAGTTCTTC
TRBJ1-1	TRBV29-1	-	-	CSVDLSGINTEAFF	TGCAGCGTTGATCTGTCAGGGATAAACACTGAAGCTTTCTTT
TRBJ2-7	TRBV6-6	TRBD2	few	CASSAPGTSLYEQYF	TGTGCCAGCAGTGCACCCGGGACTAGCCTCTACGAGCAGTACTTC
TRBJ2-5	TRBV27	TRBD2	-	CASSFYASGRYQETQYF	TGTGCCAGCAGTTTCTATGCTAGCGGGAGGTACCAAGAGACCCAGTACTTC
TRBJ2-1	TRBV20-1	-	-	CSAWGDNEQFF	TGCAGTGCATGGGGGGACAATGAGCAGTTCTTC
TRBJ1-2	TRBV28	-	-	CASSLTGYGYTF	TGTGCCAGCAGTCTTACGGGGTATGGCTACACCTTC
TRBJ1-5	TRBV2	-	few	CASGRNQPQHF	TGTGCCAGCGGGCGCAATCAGCCCCAGCATTTT
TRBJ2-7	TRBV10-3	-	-	CAITAGSEQYF	TGTGCCATCACGGCGGGCAGCGAGCAGTACTTC